Listed below are T cell receptor beta chains from one sample, sequenced in a study of cytomegalovirus exposure and HLA in healthy donors. Sequenced by immunoSEQ multiplex PCR; TCRdb stores in-frame clones only, minus some. The repertoire includes approximately 140,000 clones, nearly 80% of them detected once, and about 3% sits in the top ten. Material: PBMCs. These receptors were collected from a man between 35 and 55 years old in good health and CMV-seropositive. Each CDR3 is given with its conserved first and last residue. A D gene is named only where the DNA matches it firmly. The size entry is marked missing in some rows and otherwise reads once, few, many or a size class.

v_call,clone_size,j_call,d_call,cdr3_nt,cdr3_aa
TRBV18,-,TRBJ2-7,-,TGTGCCAGCTCACCATCCAGGTCCGAGCAGTACTTC,CASSPSRSEQYF
TRBV13,-,TRBJ2-3,TRBD2,TGTGCCAGCAGCGATGGACTAGCGAGCACAGATACGCAGTATTTT,CASSDGLASTDTQYF
TRBV25-1,-,TRBJ2-5,-,TGTGCCAGCAGTGATGGGGCTCAAGAGACCCAGTACTTC,CASSDGAQETQYF
TRBV7-2,-,TRBJ2-7,-,TGTGCCAGCAGCCCGGAGGGCCTCTACGAGCAGTACTTC,CASSPEGLYEQYF
TRBV6-5,-,TRBJ1-2,TRBD1,TGTGCCAGCAGACCCACGACAGGGGGCTACTATGGCTACACCTTC,CASRPTTGGYYGYTF
TRBV29-1,once,TRBJ2-1,-,TGCAGCGTTTCCAGCGGGCAGTCATTGACTGAGCAGTTCTTC,CSVSSGQSLTEQFF
TRBV19,-,TRBJ2-1,TRBD2,TGTGCCAGTAGTGCTGCCGGGACTAGCGGATCCAATGAGCAGTTCTTC,CASSAAGTSGSNEQFF
TRBV27,few,TRBJ2-7,-,TGTGCCAGCAGTTTATTTTCCTCGGTCCGAGGTCCCTACGAGCAGTACTTC,CASSLFSSVRGPYEQYF
TRBV6-5,-,TRBJ1-3,-,TGTGCCAGCAACGGAAGGGGAAGAAACACCATATATTTT,CASNGRGRNTIYF
TRBV6-1,-,TRBJ2-7,-,TGTGCCAGCAGTTCCGTGGTCTGGCACGAGCAGTACTTC,CASSSVVWHEQYF
TRBV5-1,-,TRBJ2-1,TRBD2,TGCGCCAGCAGCCCCTTAGCGGGAGGGCCCGATGAGCAGTTCTTC,CASSPLAGGPDEQFF
TRBV11-1,-,TRBJ1-2,-,TGTGCCAGCAGCTTTGGAGGGCAAAACTATGGCTACACCTTC,CASSFGGQNYGYTF
TRBV5-1,-,TRBJ2-7,TRBD2,TGCGCCAGCAGCTTTGATGGCGGGAGGGCCATAAGCGAGCAGTACTTC,CASSFDGGRAISEQYF
TRBV6-6,-,TRBJ1-6,TRBD1,TGTGCCAGCAGCTTACAGGGGGCAGGGACACCCCTCCACTTT,CASSLQGAGTPLHF
TRBV5-1,-,TRBJ1-5,-,TGCGCCAGCAGCTTGGGACAGGCCGGAGGCAATCAGCCCCAGCATTTT,CASSLGQAGGNQPQHF
TRBV11-2,-,TRBJ1-1,-,TGTGCCAGCAGCTTAGGACAGCCAACTGAAGCTTTCTTT,CASSLGQPTEAFF
TRBV2,-,TRBJ2-1,-,TGTGCCAGCCTCAGGGGTAGCTCCTACAATGAGCAGTTCTTC,CASLRGSSYNEQFF
TRBV28,-,TRBJ2-3,-,TGTGCCAGCACCCCAGGGCGCACAGATACGCAGTATTTT,CASTPGRTDTQYF
TRBV9,-,TRBJ2-2,TRBD2,TGTGCCAGCAGCGCGACTAGCGGAGCGAACACCGGGGAGCTGTTTTTT,CASSATSGANTGELFF
TRBV29-1,-,TRBJ2-7,-,TGCAGCGTTGGCGAATCCTACGAGCAGTACTTC,CSVGESYEQYF
TRBV2,-,TRBJ1-5,-,TGTGCCAGCACAGGGGACGGGGTGAAGCAGCCCCAGCATTTT,CASTGDGVKQPQHF
TRBV25-1,-,TRBJ1-5,-,TGTGCCAGCAGTGATCCCAGGATAAGCAATCAGCCCCAGCATTTT,CASSDPRISNQPQHF
TRBV4-2,-,TRBJ2-7,TRBD2,TGTGCCAGCAGCAACAGACTAGCGGAGCAGTACTTC,CASSNRLAEQYF
TRBV5-4,-,TRBJ1-4,TRBD1,TGTGCCAGCAGCCTGAATAGACAGGGGTATGAAAAACTGTTTTTT,CASSLNRQGYEKLFF
TRBV7-8,once,TRBJ2-1,TRBD2,TGTGCCAGCAGCTTAGAAAGGACTAGCGGGAGAGGGAACAATGAGCAGTTCTTC,CASSLERTSGRGNNEQFF
TRBV27,-,TRBJ1-2,-,TGTGCCAGCAGTTTACGGCAGGAAAACTATGGCTACACCTTC,CASSLRQENYGYTF
TRBV7-2,-,TRBJ1-5,-,TGTGCCAGCAGCTTAGCAGGTGCGGGTACCAATCAGCCCCAGCATTTT,CASSLAGAGTNQPQHF
TRBV18,-,TRBJ2-7,TRBD1,TGTGCCAGCTCATCAGTGGGACAGGGGCCTCTCGAGCAGTACTTC,CASSSVGQGPLEQYF
TRBV11-2,few,TRBJ2-5,TRBD1,TGTGCCAGCAGCTTGAACAGGGGGAACCAAGAGACCCAGTACTTC,CASSLNRGNQETQYF
TRBV5-4,-,TRBJ2-7,-,TGTGCCAGCAGCTTAAGAGAAATGGGCGTCTACGAGCAGTACTTC,CASSLREMGVYEQYF
TRBV6-5,-,TRBJ1-1,-,TGTGCCAGCAGTCGACAGGACTTAGACGGGGCTTTCTTT,CASSRQDLDGAFF
TRBV7-9,-,TRBJ1-2,-,TGTGCCAGCAGCCGCCACCTAAATTTCGGCTACACCTTC,CASSRHLNFGYTF